This paragraph covers one TCR beta chain sequence. After removal of 0 bases from V and 1 base from J, the junction contained 2 bases not matched to a gene. Per germline, CDR1 SGHTS and CDR2 YDEGEE. The CDR3 runs to 15 residues. This record belongs to a study of blood T cell repertoires in COVID-19. Sequenced by immunoSEQ multiplex PCR; TCRdb stores in-frame clones only, minus some. Of roughly 320,000 clones in the sample, approximately 90% were seen once. Patients from Seattle were sampled longitudinally, starting during active infection. Source material: peripheral blood. The chain carries TRBV5-8 and TRBJ1-2; 8 bases align to TRBD1. This clonotype was obtained from a woman aged 50 to 65 with COVID-19, enrolled during active disease. CDR3 residues: CASSLGTGHNYGYTF. The DNA of the CDR3 is TGTGCCAGCAGCTTGGGGACAGGGCATAACTATGGCTACACCTTC.